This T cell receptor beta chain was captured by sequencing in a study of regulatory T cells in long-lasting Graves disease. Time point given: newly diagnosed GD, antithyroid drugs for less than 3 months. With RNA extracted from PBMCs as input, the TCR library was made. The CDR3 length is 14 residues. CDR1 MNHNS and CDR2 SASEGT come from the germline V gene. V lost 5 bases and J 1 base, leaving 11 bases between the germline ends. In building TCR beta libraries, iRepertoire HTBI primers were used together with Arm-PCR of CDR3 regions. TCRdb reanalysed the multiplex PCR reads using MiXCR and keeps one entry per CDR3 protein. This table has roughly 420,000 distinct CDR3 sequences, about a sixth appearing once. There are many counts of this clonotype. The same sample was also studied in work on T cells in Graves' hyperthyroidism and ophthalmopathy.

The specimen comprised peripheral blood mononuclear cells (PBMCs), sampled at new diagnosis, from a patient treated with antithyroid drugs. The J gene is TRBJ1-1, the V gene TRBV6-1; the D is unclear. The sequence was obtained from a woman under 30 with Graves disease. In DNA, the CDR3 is TGTGCCAGCAGTACCCAAGTTGAGAACACTGAAGCTTTCTTT. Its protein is CASSTQVENTEAFF.